Listed here are 32 T cell receptor beta chains from one sample, sequenced in a study of neurological immune-mediated disorders. TCRdb re-called the 5' RACE reads through MiXCR, storing one row per CDR3 protein. The top ten hold roughly 2.4% of the sample, which has 71,000 or so distinct CDR3 sequences, 5% to 6% seen once. Specimen: PBMCs. These receptor sequences come from a woman in her twenties or thirties with multiple sclerosis.

In this sample, this clonotype turned up a few times. V is TRBV18 and J is TRBJ2-3; the D gene is possibly TRBD2 (7 bases). Germline V gene sequence: CDR1 KGHSH, CDR2 LQKENI. CDR3 size: 17 residues. Trimming removed 6 bases at V and 4 bases at J, with 23 bases between. CDR3 coding DNA: TGTGCCAGCTCCCTCGACTTATCGAGCGGGACATCAGATACGCAGTATTTT. Translated: CASSLDLSSGTSDTQYF.

This clonotype was counted ten times or more. J is TRBJ2-6 and V is TRBV20-1; no definite D call. Germline CDR1 and CDR2: DFQATT and SNEGSKA (reference sequence). The V end lost 0 bases, the J end lost 4 bases, and 7 bases lay between the germline ends. The CDR3 totals 14 residues. CDR3 protein: CSARDVAGANVLTF. The CDR3 region has the DNA TGCAGTGCTAGAGATGTGGCCGGGGCCAACGTCCTGACTTTC.

At least ten counts were recorded for this clonotype. The rearrangement joins TRBV5-1 to TRBJ1-1; 8 positions agree with TRBD1. The V gene end was trimmed by 0 bases and the J gene end by 1 base; junction bases not matched to a gene: 14. Germline lookup yields CDR1 SGHRS and CDR2 YFSETQ. This CDR3 has 19 residues. This CDR3 is CASSLVPTSRQGRNTEAFF. As DNA, the CDR3 is TGCGCCAGCAGCTTGGTCCCCACATCCCGACAGGGGAGGAACACTGAAGCTTTCTTT.

This clonotype turned up a few times. DNA for the CDR3: TGCAGTGCTAGAGAAGCGGTGCGGATCGACACTGAAGCTTTCTTT. Its translation is CSAREAVRIDTEAFF. The chain uses TRBV20-1 and TRBJ1-1; D not resolved. CDR1 and CDR2 from the germline V gene are DFQATT and SNEGSKA (reference sequence). V shed 0 bases and J shed 3 bases, with 14 bases lying between them. The CDR3 covers 15 residues.

A word on this clonotype: One end of the junction does not line up with germline, which may come from a read error. CDR3 DNA sequence: TGTGCCAGCGGCTTGAGACGCCTGTTGAACACTGAAGCTTTCTTT. Protein sequence: CASGLRRLLNTEAFF. The rearrangement links TRBV5-6 to TRBJ1-1; the D is unclear. This CDR3 region has 15 residues. Germline V CDR1 and CDR2: SGHDT, YYEEEE.

At least ten counts were recorded for this clonotype. The rearrangement links TRBV5-1 to TRBJ2-6, with D possibly TRBD1 on 6 matching bases. The CDR3 is made up of 16 amino acids. Trimming pared 3 bases from V and 3 bases from J, leaving 13 bases between. CDR1 SGHRS and CDR2 YFSETQ come from the germline V gene. The CDR3 here is CASSSNRVGGANVLTF. The DNA for the CDR3 is TGCGCCAGCAGCTCAAACAGGGTTGGTGGGGCCAACGTCCTGACTTTC.

This clonotype was counted many times. J is TRBJ2-2 and V is TRBV6-1, with D perhaps matching TRBD2 (6 bases). The CDR3 runs 14 residues. CDR1 MNHNS and CDR2 SASEGT come from the germline V gene. Trimming cost V 5 bases and J 11 bases, with 18 bases left between them. This CDR3 reads CASSKGGEALELFF. The DNA of the CDR3 is TGTGCCAGCAGTAAAGGAGGGGAGGCCCTCGAGCTGTTTTTT.

The genes are TRBV20-1 and TRBJ2-7, with D perhaps TRBD1 (6 bases). CDR1 and CDR2 from the germline V gene are DFQATT and SNEGSKA (reference sequence). V was trimmed by 6 bases and J by 7 bases, leaving 13 bases between them. The CDR3 is 11 residues long. CDR3 residues: CSADSQGEQYF. DNA for the CDR3: TGCAGTGCAGATTCTCAGGGGGAGCAGTACTTC.

J is TRBJ2-1 and V is TRBV18; D is uncertain. There are 11 residues in the CDR3. CDR1 and CDR2 (germline): KGHSH, LQKENI. The ends were cut back, 2 bases at V and 8 bases at J, with 4 bases in the middle. The CDR3 sequence is CASSPTHEQFF. CDR3 bases: TGTGCCAGCTCACCAACCCATGAGCAGTTCTTC.

This clonotype showed up many times. The V call is TRBV5-1, the J call TRBJ2-1, with 8 positions matching TRBD2. CDR3 length: 15 residues. Trimming at V came to 7 bases and at J to 1 base, leaving 7 bases not matched to a gene. The germline CDR1 and CDR2 sequences are SGHRS and YFSETQ. The CDR3 is CASYSGTSSYNEQFF. CDR3 coding DNA: TGCGCCAGCTACTCCGGGACTAGTTCCTACAATGAGCAGTTCTTC.

This clonotype was recorded at least ten times. J is TRBJ1-1 and V is TRBV28; possibly TRBD1 for D (5 bases). The V end lost 2 bases, the J end lost 2 bases, and 12 bases lay between the germline ends. The CDR3 runs to 15 residues. The germline V gene has CDR1 MDHEN and CDR2 SYDVKM. CDR3 amino acids: CASSLLGGFNTEAFF. DNA of the CDR3: TGTGCCAGCAGTTTACTGGGGGGGTTCAACACTGAAGCTTTCTTT.

There are many counts of this clonotype. The chain has TRBV5-1 and TRBJ2-5; possibly TRBD2 for D (6 bases). The CDR3 runs 14 residues. V gave up 4 bases and J gave up 4 bases, with 14 bases separating them. Germline assignment: CDR1 SGHRS and CDR2 YFSETQ. The CDR3 region is CASSQAMGGETQYF. Written as DNA, the CDR3 is TGCGCCAGCAGCCAAGCCATGGGGGGAGAGACCCAGTACTTC.

This clonotype was counted many times. The chain has TRBV20-1 and TRBJ2-3, with 12 positions matching TRBD2. The CDR3 sequence is 15 residues long. The V gene end was trimmed by 5 bases and the J gene end by 5 bases; junction bases not matched to a gene: 8. Germline assignment: CDR1 DFQATT and CDR2 SNEGSKA (reference sequence). The CDR3 loop is CSARPSGGALDTQYF. The CDR3 nucleotides are TGCAGTGCTCGACCTAGCGGGGGGGCTCTAGATACGCAGTATTTT.

This clonotype was detected ten times or more. The chain joins TRBV4-1 to TRBJ2-1; D gene ambiguous. Germline CDR1 MGHRA, CDR2 YSYEKL. The CDR3 runs 16 residues. V was pared by 1 base and J by 0 bases, with 10 bases between. CDR3 nucleotides: TGCGCCAGCAGCCAAGGGTTCAGGAACTCCTACAATGAGCAGTTCTTC. As protein: CASSQGFRNSYNEQFF.

This clonotype appeared many times. This rearrangement joins TRBV24-1 to TRBJ2-2; 10 bases line up with TRBD2. V gave up 11 bases and J gave up 5 bases; unmatched junction bases: 7. The CDR3 consists of 14 residues. In germline, CDR1 is KGHDR, CDR2 SFDVKD. The CDR3 here is CANPSGRKTGELFF. The DNA for the CDR3 is TGTGCCAACCCTAGCGGGAGAAAGACCGGGGAGCTGTTTTTT.

This clonotype was seen at least ten times. The chain recombines TRBV5-1 with TRBJ2-3, with TRBD2 identical over 8 bases. The CDR3 consists of 17 residues. V was clipped by 5 bases and J by 1 base; unmatched bases: 12. CDR1 and CDR2 (germline): SGHRS, YFSETQ. CDR3 protein: CASSSQDRGGRTDTQYF. The DNA of the CDR3 is TGCGCCAGCAGTTCCCAGGATCGGGGGGGCCGCACAGATACGCAGTATTTT.

This clonotype was observed many times. The chain employs TRBV24-1 and TRBJ2-1, with 14 bases matching TRBD2. The CDR3 loop spans 18 amino acids. With 6 bases clipped from V and 5 bases from J, the junction kept 11 bases outside the gene matches. Germline assignment: CDR1 KGHDR and CDR2 SFDVKD. CDR3 bases: TGTGCCACCAGTCCTCGGACTAGCGGGGGGCATAGGGACAATGAGCAGTTCTTC. Translated: CATSPRTSGGHRDNEQFF.

The chain has TRBV27 and TRBJ2-3, with D perhaps TRBD1 or TRBD2 (5 bases each). CDR1 and CDR2 from the germline V gene are MNHEY and SMNVEV (reference sequence). V lost 5 bases and J 0 bases, leaving 12 bases between the germline ends. The CDR3 contains 15 residues. The CDR3 reads CASSTRDLSTDTQYF. In DNA, the CDR3 is TGTGCCAGCAGTACACGGGACCTTAGCACAGATACGCAGTATTTT.

This clonotype was seen at least ten times. The chain joins TRBV10-3 to TRBJ2-5; no reliable D call. The CDR3 spans 15 residues. The germline CDR1 and CDR2 sequences are ENHRY and SYGVKD. V was cut by 2 bases and J by 1 base, with 11 bases left in between. CDR3 DNA: TGTGCCATCAGTGAGATCGGGCAGGCCCAAGAGACCCAGTACTTC. It is translated as CAISEIGQAQETQYF.

This clonotype was observed at least ten times. The V call is TRBV5-1, the J call TRBJ1-2; 7 nucleotides line up with TRBD1. This CDR3 is 14 amino acids long. V gave up 0 bases and J gave up 5 bases; unmatched junction bases: 4. Germline V gene sequence: CDR1 SGHRS, CDR2 YFSETQ. Here the CDR3 DNA reads TGCGCCAGCAGCTTGGAGTACAGGGGATATGGCTACACCTTC. Amino acid sequence: CASSLEYRGYGYTF. The full variable domain, with the rest looked up from reference TRBV5-1 and TRBJ1-2, is KAGVTQTPRYLIKTRGQQVTLSCSPISGHRSVSWYQQTPGQGLQFLFEYFSETQRNKGNFPGRFSGRQFSNSRSEMNVSTLELGDSALYLCASSLEYRGYGYTFGSGTRLTVV.

The table lists this clonotype with many counts. The V and J genes are TRBV12-3 or TRBV12-4 and TRBJ2-3; D might be TRBD1 or TRBD2, each matching 5 bases. This CDR3 spans 17 amino acids. The germline V and J ends were trimmed by 3 bases and 2 bases, with 18 bases remaining between them. CDR3 protein: CASSFALGTAATDTQYF. The CDR3 DNA sequence: TGTGCCAGCAGTTTCGCACTCGGGACGGCCGCCACAGATACGCAGTATTTT.

This clonotype was seen repeatedly, ten times or more. V is TRBV6-2 or TRBV6-3 and J is TRBJ2-2; 8 bases fit TRBD2. Trimming at V came to 7 bases and at J to 4 bases, leaving 8 bases not matched to a gene. The CDR3 contains 15 residues. Germline CDR1 MNHEY, CDR2 SVGEGT. In nucleotides, the CDR3 is TGTGCCAGCACCACCAGCGGGAGAGGCACCGGGGAGCTGTTTTTT. Translated, it gives CASTTSGRGTGELFF.

In its sample, this clonotype was seen many times. The chain couples TRBV7-6 to TRBJ2-7; the match to TRBD2 covers 9 bases. V shed 2 bases, J shed 0 bases, and the junction held 20 bases outside the gene matches. This CDR3 is built from 21 residues. The germline V gene has CDR1 SGHVS and CDR2 FNYEAQ. The CDR3: CASSLLSWVSGGPSISYEQYV. The CDR3 DNA sequence: TGTGCCAGCAGCTTATTGTCTTGGGTTAGCGGGGGCCCCTCCATCTCCTACGAGCAGTACGTC.

This clonotype appeared many times. The rearrangement joins TRBV28 to TRBJ1-4; D possibly corresponds to TRBD1 (6 bases). The CDR3 is 14 residues long. V lost 6 bases, J lost 7 bases, and 15 bases lay in between. CDR1 is MDHEN, CDR2 SYDVKM, per germline. In nucleotides, the CDR3 is TGTGCCAGCAGCCTAGGGGGGCCTAGTGAAAAACTGTTTTTT. Amino acids: CASSLGGPSEKLFF. The full variable domain, completed using reference TRBV28 and TRBJ1-4, is DVKVTQSSRYLVKRTGEKVFLECVQDMDHENMFWYRQDPGLGLRLIYFSYDVKMKEKGDIPEGYSVSREKKERFSLILESASTNQTSMYLCASSLGGPSEKLFFGSGTQLSVL.

This chain uses TRBV7-2 with TRBJ1-1; D gene unclear. CDR1 and CDR2 (germline): SGHTA, FQGNSA. The CDR3 is made up of 14 amino acids. The V gene lost 5 bases and the J gene lost 5 bases, with 15 bases spanning the gap. The CDR3 region has the DNA TGTGCCAGCAGCCCCGGCCCCTACAAGACTGAAGCTTTCTTT. The encoded protein is CASSPGPYKTEAFF.

This clonotype was counted ten times or more. V and J are TRBV20-1 and TRBJ1-6; D may be TRBD1 (5 bases). Per the germline V gene, CDR1 is DFQATT and CDR2 is SNEGSKA (reference sequence). Between the trimmed V and J ends, which lost 6 bases and 7 bases, there was a span of 19 bases. The CDR3 contains 15 residues. The CDR3 region has the DNA TGCAGTGCAACCATGGTGGGGCATGGGAATTCACCCCTCCACTTT. Amino acid sequence: CSATMVGHGNSPLHF.

In its sample, this clonotype was seen many times. The rearrangement uses TRBV28 and TRBJ2-5; D unresolved. Germline assignment: CDR1 MDHEN and CDR2 SYDVKM. The length of the CDR3 is 12 residues. Deletions cut 1 base from V and 11 bases from J, with 11 bases between. CDR3 sequence reads: CASSLFSQHQYF. The CDR3 nucleotides read TGTGCCAGCAGTTTATTTTCTCAACATCAGTACTTC.

The chain employs TRBV3-1 and TRBJ2-1; the D is unclear. Per germline, CDR1 LGHDT and CDR2 YNNKEL (reference sequence). The length of the CDR3 is 14 residues. Trimming pared 0 bases from V and 5 bases from J, leaving 8 bases between. The CDR3 is CASSQDHRNNEQFF. The CDR3 nucleotides are TGTGCCAGCAGCCAAGATCACAGAAACAATGAGCAGTTCTTC.

The CDR3 sequence is CASSRDRGLYNEQFF. In nucleotides, the CDR3 is TGTGCCAGCAGTCGGGACAGGGGGCTTTACAATGAGCAGTTCTTC. The chain is built from TRBV28 and TRBJ2-1; 12 bases line up with TRBD1. Unmatched junction bases numbered 3, after V lost 5 bases and J lost 4 bases. The CDR3 is made up of 15 amino acids. Germline V lookup: CDR1 MDHEN, CDR2 SYDVKM.

This clonotype was found many times. CDR3 in DNA: TGTGCCACCAGCCGATTACACGGTCCGGGGGCAAATGAGCAGTTCTTC. This gives the protein CATSRLHGPGANEQFF. V gene TRBV15 combines with J gene TRBJ2-1; D may match TRBD1 or TRBD2 (6 bases each). Germline CDR1 LNHNV, CDR2 YYDKDF (reference sequence). This CDR3 is built from 16 residues. V was shortened by 5 bases and J by 7 bases, with 21 bases between the two germline ends.

This clonotype came up many times. The CDR3: CATSKYMKGSEETGELFF. The CDR3 bases are TGTGCCACCAGCAAGTACATGAAGGGGTCGGAGGAGACCGGGGAGCTGTTTTTT. The chain combines TRBV15 with TRBJ2-2; D may correspond to TRBD1 or TRBD2 (5 bases each). The CDR3 length is 18 residues. Trimming removed 4 bases at V and 5 bases at J, with 23 bases between. Germline CDR1 reads LNHNV; CDR2 reads YYDKDF (reference sequence).

This clonotype was recorded many times. This rearrangement joins TRBV18 to TRBJ1-1; D might be TRBD1 (6 bases). Trimming left V 5 bases short and J 0 bases short, with 13 bases between. CDR1 KGHSH and CDR2 LQKENI come from the germline V gene. The CDR3 extends over 15 amino acids. The CDR3 sequence is CASSTKDRVNTEAFF. CDR3 nucleotide sequence: TGTGCCAGCTCAACTAAGGACAGAGTGAACACTGAAGCTTTCTTT.